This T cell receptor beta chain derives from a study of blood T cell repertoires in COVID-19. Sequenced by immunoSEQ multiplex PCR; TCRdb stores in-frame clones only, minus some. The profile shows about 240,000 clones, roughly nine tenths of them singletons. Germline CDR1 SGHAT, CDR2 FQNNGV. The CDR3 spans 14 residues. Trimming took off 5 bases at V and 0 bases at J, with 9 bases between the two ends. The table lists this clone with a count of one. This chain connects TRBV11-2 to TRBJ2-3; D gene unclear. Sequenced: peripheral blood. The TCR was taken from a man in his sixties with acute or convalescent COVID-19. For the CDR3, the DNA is TGTGCCAGCAGCCCAATGACTAGCACAGATACGCAGTATTTT. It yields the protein CASSPMTSTDTQYF.